What follows are 29 T cell receptor beta chains derived from one specimen sequenced in a study of CD8 T cells in ankylosing spondylitis. Notes on the study in general: Ankylosing spondylitis blood appeared to carry a characteristic TCR beta motif of roughly 8 highly homologous variants.

Antigens for these TCRs are unknown. TCRdb fed the 5' RACE reads into MiXCR, producing one record per CDR3 protein. The sample includes 500,000 to 550,000 distinct CDR3 sequences, over 9.5% of them seen just once. What was sequenced was blood, either unsorted or a sorted T cell fraction (not recorded which). These receptors all stem from a male donor with ankylosing spondylitis.

The CDR3 spells CASSLAPGASSNQPQHF. The CDR3 DNA reads as TGCGCCAGCAGCTTGGCCCCGGGGGCAAGTAGCAATCAGCCCCAGCATTTT. The chain recombines TRBV5-1 with TRBJ1-5, with D possibly TRBD1 on 6 matching bases. Germline V gene lookup returns CDR1 SGHRS and CDR2 YFSETQ. The V end was cut by 0 bases, the J end by 0 bases, with 13 bases between. The CDR3 extends over 17 amino acids.

The genes are TRBV5-1 and TRBJ2-1, with 8 bases lining up with TRBD2. CDR3 size: 16 residues. With 1 base clipped from V and 4 bases from J, the junction kept 7 bases outside the gene matches. CDR1 and CDR2 from the germline V gene are SGHRS and YFSETQ. Written as DNA, the CDR3 is TGCGCCAGCAGCTTGACCAGCGGGAGTCATTACAATGAGCAGTTCTTC. Encoded protein: CASSLTSGSHYNEQFF.

Remarks on this clonotype: Being one base from a much bigger clone, this may be a read error. The V and J genes are TRBV21-1 and TRBJ2-7. TRBV21-1 is a known pseudogene. The CDR3 covers 11 residues. CDR3 protein: CASSPLREQYV. CDR3 sequence (DNA): TGTGCCAGCAGCCCCTTGCGCGAGCAGTACGTC.

V is TRBV12-3 or TRBV12-4 and J is TRBJ2-1, with 7 bases aligning to TRBD1. CDR3 length: 15 residues. The V gene end was trimmed by 7 bases and the J gene end by 7 bases; junction bases not matched to a gene: 13. The CDR3 DNA follows: TGTGCCAGCACCCTACGACAGGGTCCAGAAAATGAGCAGTTCTTC. It yields the protein CASTLRQGPENEQFF.

This chain connects TRBV6-1 to TRBJ2-7, with 7 bases matching TRBD2. Trimming cost V 1 base and J 4 bases; bases outside gene matches: 7. The CDR3 loop spans 15 amino acids. From germline, CDR1 is MNHNS and CDR2 SASEGT. CDR3 DNA: TGTGCCAGCAGTGAAGGTCCGCGGGAGTGGTACGAGCAGTACTTC. Protein product: CASSEGPREWYEQYF.

There are a few counts of this clonotype. The chain carries TRBV18 and TRBJ1-4; no definite D call. The CDR3 contains 14 residues. Trimming took off 2 bases at V and 6 bases at J, with 10 bases between the two ends. The germline CDR1 and CDR2 sequences are KGHSH and LQKENI. This chain's CDR3 is CASSPWRTDEKLFF. CDR3 DNA sequence: TGTGCCAGCTCACCATGGAGGACCGATGAAAAACTGTTTTTT.

The V gene is TRBV9, the J gene TRBJ2-3, with a possible D match to TRBD2 (7 bases). V shed 0 bases and J shed 3 bases, with 11 bases lying between them. Germline-derived CDR1 and CDR2 are SGDLS and YYNGEE. This CDR3 is built from 15 residues. CDR3: CASSVEGGATDTQYF. The CDR3 DNA reads as TGTGCCAGCAGCGTAGAAGGGGGGGCAACAGATACGCAGTATTTT.

This clonotype has at least ten counts. V usage is TRBV11-1 and J usage is TRBJ2-5; 10 bases are shared with TRBD2. CDR1 and CDR2 (germline): SGHAT, FQDESV (reference sequence). The trim removed 0 bases at V and 4 bases at J, leaving 14 bases unmatched. The CDR3 length is 19 residues. The CDR3 DNA is TGTGCCAGCAGCTTAGCCCTCGGACTAGCGGTACTAAAGGGAGAGACCCAGTACTTC. It encodes CASSLALGLAVLKGETQYF.

The chain combines TRBV5-1 with TRBJ2-7; no clear D gene. The length of the CDR3 is 14 residues. Germline V gene lookup returns CDR1 SGHRS and CDR2 YFSETQ. V was cut by 0 bases and J by 3 bases, with 10 bases left in between. CDR3 residues: CASSLDSLFYEQYV. The DNA of the CDR3 is TGCGCCAGCAGCTTGGACAGCCTTTTCTACGAGCAGTACGTC.

This clonotype was picked up a small number of times. The V gene is TRBV7-2, the J gene TRBJ1-1; D gene unclear. V was shortened by 1 base and J by 0 bases, with 6 bases between the two germline ends. The CDR3 is 14 amino acids. Looked up from germline, CDR1 is SGHTA and CDR2 is FQGNSA. CDR3 in amino acids: CASSLGELNTEAFF. The CDR3 nucleotides read TGTGCCAGCAGCTTAGGAGAATTGAACACTGAAGCTTTCTTT.

V gene TRBV7-9 combines with J gene TRBJ1-3, with a weak D call TRBD1 (5 bases). The CDR3 contains 15 residues. Germline loops: CDR1 SEHNR, CDR2 FQNEAQ (reference sequence). V was clipped by 5 bases and J by 0 bases, with 11 bases between them. CDR3: CASSRDGNSGNTIYF. The CDR3 coding sequence is TGTGCCAGCAGCCGGGACGGCAACTCTGGAAACACCATATATTTT.

This clonotype came up a few times. This chain uses TRBV6-6 with TRBJ2-2; D is uncertain. V lost 8 bases and J 5 bases, leaving 12 bases between the germline ends. There are 13 residues in the CDR3. CDR1 is MNHNY and CDR2 is SVGAGI in the germline V gene (reference sequence). DNA for the CDR3: TGTGCCAGCGATTCGACCACGACCGGGGAGCTGTTTTTT. Translated, it gives CASDSTTTGELFF.

This CDR3 is CASSLVLTSGRLPGETQYF. CDR3 sequence (DNA): TGCGCCAGCAGCTTGGTGTTGACTAGCGGGAGACTCCCGGGGGAGACCCAGTACTTC. The rearrangement links TRBV5-1 to TRBJ2-5; 12 bases are shared with TRBD2. The germline V gene has CDR1 SGHRS and CDR2 YFSETQ. V shed 0 bases and J 5 bases; nucleotides not matched to a gene: 14. The CDR3 is 19 residues long.

There are many counts of this clonotype. The chain couples TRBV7-9 to TRBJ2-5; TRBD2 matches 9 bases. Trimming took 11 bases from V and 5 from J; bases not matched to a gene: 12. The length of the CDR3 is 14 residues. Germline lookup yields CDR1 SEHNR and CDR2 FQNEAQ (reference sequence). The CDR3 DNA reads as TGTGCCTCAAGACTAGCGGCCGCTGATGAGACCCAGTACTTC. Its translation: CASRLAAADETQYF.

The chain recombines TRBV4-2 with TRBJ2-5; 8 bases align to TRBD2. Germline CDR1 LGHNA, CDR2 YNFKEQ. V lost 1 base, J lost 5 bases, and 6 bases stayed unmatched. The CDR3 runs 15 residues. CDR3 coding DNA: TGTGCCAGCAGCCAAGGGCGGGGGGCAGGGGAGACCCAGTACTTC. Protein: CASSQGRGAGETQYF.

This clonotype was seen a few times. The rearrangement uses TRBV7-6 and TRBJ2-5, with a weak D call TRBD2 (6 bases). Germline CDR1 and CDR2: SGHVS and FNYEAQ. The germline V and J ends were trimmed by 4 bases and 0 bases, with 18 bases remaining between them. The CDR3 runs to 17 residues. CDR3 nucleotides: TGTGCCAGCAGCTACGCAGCCAGCGGGTCTTACCAAGAGACCCAGTACTTC. Its protein product is CASSYAASGSYQETQYF. Full variable domain (rest looked up from reference TRBV7-6 and TRBJ2-5): GAGVSQSPRYKVTKRGQDVALRCDPISGHVSLYWYRQALGQGPEFLTYFNYEAQQDKSGLPNDRFSAERPEGSISTLTIQRTEQRDSAMYRCASSYAASGSYQETQYFGPGTRLLVL.

This clonotype was counted ten times or more. The chain employs TRBV12-3 or TRBV12-4 and TRBJ1-1; 9 nucleotides agree with TRBD1. This CDR3 comprises 14 residues. V lost 3 bases and J lost 6; bases outside the gene matches: 5. In DNA form, the CDR3 reads TGTGCCAGCAGTTTTACAGGGGGCGCGGCTGAAGCTTTCTTT. This encodes CASSFTGGAAEAFF.

This clonotype was seen ten or more times. The chain carries TRBV5-1 and TRBJ1-1; possibly TRBD1 for D (6 bases). CDR1 SGHRS and CDR2 YFSETQ come from the germline V gene. V was shortened by 5 bases and J by 1 base, with 12 bases between the two germline ends. The CDR3 covers 14 residues. DNA of the CDR3: TGCGCCAGCAGTAATGGACAGCCGAACACTGAAGCTTTCTTT. Protein sequence: CASSNGQPNTEAFF.

This chain links TRBV7-7 with TRBJ2-3; the match to TRBD2 covers 9 bases. The CDR3 runs 14 residues. The V gene end was trimmed by 5 bases and the J gene end by 5 bases; junction bases not matched to a gene: 5. Germline V gives CDR1 SSHAT, CDR2 FNYEAQ (reference sequence). The CDR3 nucleotides are TGTGCCAGCAGCCCGGGACTAGCAAAAGATACGCAGTATTTT. Amino acids: CASSPGLAKDTQYF.

This clonotype was seen a handful of times. V is TRBV3-1 and J is TRBJ1-2; D is uncertain. This CDR3 contains 12 residues. The ends were cut back, 1 base at V and 9 bases at J, with 9 bases in the middle. Germline CDR1 is LGHDT and CDR2 is YNNKEL (reference sequence). The CDR3 DNA reads as TGTGCCAGCAGCCAAGGTCAACAGAGCTACACCTTC. It encodes CASSQGQQSYTF.

The chain combines TRBV7-9 with TRBJ1-4; 9 bases align to TRBD1. This CDR3 region has 16 residues. Germline V gives CDR1 SEHNR, CDR2 FQNEAQ (reference sequence). The junction had 12 bases not matched to a gene; V was cut back by 5 bases and J by 8 bases. DNA for the CDR3: TGTGCCAGCAGCCATAACAGGGGGCAACTTGGGGAAAAACTGTTTTTT. Amino acids: CASSHNRGQLGEKLFF.

V and J are TRBV12-3 or TRBV12-4 and TRBJ2-1, with TRBD2 matching over 13 bases. CDR3 length equals 16 residues. V gave up 6 bases and J gave up 2 bases; unmatched junction bases: 4. The CDR3 sequence is CASRRTSGSPYNEQFF. CDR3 coding DNA: TGTGCCAGCAGGCGGACTAGCGGGAGCCCCTACAATGAGCAGTTCTTC.

This clonotype has at least ten counts. This chain links TRBV5-1 with TRBJ2-7, with 9 bases lining up with TRBD2. Per the germline V gene, CDR1 is SGHRS and CDR2 is YFSETQ. J gave up 4 bases and V 3 bases, and 2 bases lay outside the gene matches. This CDR3 comprises 13 residues. CDR3 DNA sequence: TGCGCCAGCAGCTCGACTAGCGGATACGAGCAGTACTTC. As protein: CASSSTSGYEQYF.

The rearrangement uses TRBV5-1 and TRBJ2-5, with D perhaps matching TRBD1 (6 bases). The CDR3 contains 16 residues. With 5 bases removed from V and 1 base from J, the gap between germline ends came to 18 bases. CDR1 SGHRS and CDR2 YFSETQ come from the germline V gene. The CDR3 sequence is CASSSTGSTIQETQYF. The CDR3 DNA follows: TGCGCCAGCAGTTCTACAGGGTCGACCATCCAAGAGACCCAGTACTTC. The full variable domain, with the rest looked up from reference TRBV5-1 and TRBJ2-5, is KAGVTQTPRYLIKTRGQQVTLSCSPISGHRSVSWYQQTPGQGLQFLFEYFSETQRNKGNFPGRFSGRQFSNSRSEMNVSTLELGDSALYLCASSSTGSTIQETQYFGPGTRLLVL.

The chain is built from TRBV11-3 and TRBJ2-3, with TRBD2 matching 14 bases. The V gene end was trimmed by 4 bases and the J gene end by 4 bases; junction bases not matched to a gene: 7. The germline V gene encodes CDR1 SGHNT and CDR2 YENEEA. CDR3 length equals 17 residues. CDR3 in amino acids: CASSSGTSGGSADTQYF. DNA of the CDR3: TGTGCCAGCAGCTCCGGGACTAGCGGGGGTTCGGCAGATACGCAGTATTTT.

This clonotype was seen a few times. This chain links TRBV2 with TRBJ2-5, with 9 bases that match TRBD2. This CDR3 has 17 residues. Germline V gene lookup returns CDR1 SNHLY and CDR2 FYNNEI. Trimming removed 6 bases from V and 5 bases from J; junction bases left unmatched: 16. This CDR3 is CASRGASGESDRETQYF. CDR3 sequence (DNA): TGTGCCAGCAGGGGGGCTAGCGGGGAGTCCGACCGGGAGACCCAGTACTTC. Full variable domain (outside the CDR3, taken from reference TRBV2 and TRBJ2-5): EPEVTQTPSHQVTQMGQEVILRCVPISNHLYFYWYRQILGQKVEFLVSFYNNEISEKSEIFDDQFSVERPDGSNFTLKIRSTKLEDSAMYFCASRGASGESDRETQYFGPGTRLLVL.

This clonotype has ten or more counts. The rearrangement joins TRBV29-1 to TRBJ2-1, with a possible D match to TRBD2 (5 bases). The CDR3 is 14 residues long. Germline-derived CDR1 and CDR2 are SQVTM and ANQGSEA. V lost 5 bases and J 0 bases, leaving 11 bases between the germline ends. CDR3 protein: CSVPGVSSYNEQFF. CDR3 DNA: TGCAGCGTTCCCGGGGTGAGCTCCTACAATGAGCAGTTCTTC.

This chain connects TRBV27 to TRBJ2-5; D is undetermined. Germline V gene data show CDR1 as MNHEY and CDR2 as SMNVEV (reference sequence). The length of the CDR3 is 16 residues. With 0 bases removed from V and 5 bases from J, the gap between germline ends came to 16 bases. The CDR3 sequence: CASSLSDPTARETQYF. The CDR3 DNA reads as TGTGCCAGCAGTTTATCGGATCCCACGGCTCGGGAGACCCAGTACTTC.

V is TRBV19 and J is TRBJ1-6, with 7 bases matching TRBD1. There are 12 residues in the CDR3. CDR1 is LNHDA and CDR2 is SQIVND in the germline V gene (reference sequence). Trimming at V came to 5 bases and at J to 12 bases, leaving 4 bases not matched to a gene. CDR3 amino acids: CASSLQGQPLHF. For the CDR3, the DNA is TGTGCCAGTAGTTTACAGGGGCAACCCCTCCACTTT. Using reference TRBV19 and TRBJ1-6 for the parts outside the CDR3, the full variable domain is DGGITQSPKYLFRKEGQNVTLSCEQNLNHDAMYWYRQDPGQGLRLIYYSQIVNDFQKGDIAEGYSVSREKKESFPLTVTSAQKNPTAFYLCASSLQGQPLHFGNGTRLTVT.